This passage covers 16 T cell receptor beta chains from one sample sequenced in a study of T cells in Graves' hyperthyroidism and ophthalmopathy. Amplification yielded TCR beta CDR3 regions, with RNA transcripts as the source. HTBI primers were employed in a first-round RT-PCR of the TCR CDR3. MiXCR was run by TCRdb on the multiplex PCR reads, yielding one entry per CDR3 protein. This sample has fewer than 800,000 distinct CDR3 sequences, with about a sixth found just once. The sequenced material came from blood. The origin of the receptors is a man between 18 and 35 years old with Graves' hyperthyroidism.

This clonotype was detected ten times or more. The V gene is TRBV18, the J gene TRBJ2-2; TRBD1 matches at 7 bases. The CDR3 sequence is 15 residues long. V trimming: 4 bases; J trimming: 1 base; junction bases outside the gene matches: 3. Germline CDR1 and CDR2: KGHSH and LQKENI. CDR3 DNA sequence: TGTGCCAGCTCACTTGACAGGGTGAACACCGGGGAGCTGTTTTTT. Residues: CASSLDRVNTGELFF.

In this sample, this clonotype turned up a few times. The chain links TRBV9 to TRBJ2-2, with a possible D match to TRBD2 (6 bases). The CDR3 length is 15 residues. Germline V gene sequence: CDR1 SGDLS, CDR2 YYNGEE. V dropped 5 bases and J dropped 1 base, with 12 bases sitting between them. The DNA for the CDR3 is TGTGCCAGCAGGCCCGGAGGGAGGAACACCGGGGAGCTGTTTTTT. This translates into CASRPGGRNTGELFF.

There are a few counts of this clonotype. This chain joins TRBV20-1 and TRBJ2-7, with TRBD1 identical over 7 bases. J lost 0 bases, V lost 5 bases, and 7 bases had no gene match. Germline V lookup: CDR1 DFQATT, CDR2 SNEGSKA (reference sequence). The CDR3 consists of 14 residues. The CDR3 DNA reads TGCAGTGCTGGTCGAGGACAGGTCTCCTACGAGCAGTACTTC. It is translated as CSAGRGQVSYEQYF.

This clonotype was observed a handful of times. In nucleotides, the CDR3 is TGTGCCAGGAGCCCCGTGCTAGCGGGGAATGAGCAGTTCTTC. This sequence encodes CARSPVLAGNEQFF. The chain couples TRBV2 to TRBJ2-1; 9 bases align to TRBD2. This CDR3 region has 14 residues. Germline CDR1 reads SNHLY; CDR2 reads FYNNEI. V trimming: 9 bases; J trimming: 7 bases; junction bases outside the gene matches: 10.

The genes are TRBV15 and TRBJ2-7; TRBD2 might be the D (6 bases). The CDR3 consists of 15 residues. Germline values: CDR1 LNHNV, CDR2 YYDKDF (reference sequence). V lost 4 bases, J lost 3 bases, and 16 bases lay in between. CDR3 sequence (DNA): TGTGCCACCAGCAAATCGCGGGAAGCCTACTACGAGCAGTACTTC. It codes for CATSKSREAYYEQYF. The whole variable domain, filled in from reference TRBV15 and TRBJ2-7, reads DAMVIQNPRYQVTQFGKPVTLSCSQTLNHNVMYWYQQKSSQAPKLLFHYYDKDFNNEADTPDNFQSRRPNTSFCFLDIRSPGLGDTAMYLCATSKSREAYYEQYFGPGTRLTVT.

This clonotype was seen many times. The rearrangement links TRBV28 to TRBJ2-3; 10 positions agree with TRBD1. CDR3 length equals 15 residues. The germline V gene encodes CDR1 MDHEN and CDR2 SYDVKM. Losses at the gene ends were 6 bases for V and 2 bases for J; bases not matched to a gene: 5. This chain's CDR3 is CASRTGGGNTDTQYF. The CDR3 DNA reads as TGTGCCAGCAGGACAGGGGGCGGAAACACAGATACGCAGTATTTT. Combining the CDR3 with reference TRBV28 and TRBJ2-3 gives the whole variable domain DVKVTQSSRYLVKRTGEKVFLECVQDMDHENMFWYRQDPGLGLRLIYFSYDVKMKEKGDIPEGYSVSREKKERFSLILESASTNQTSMYLCASRTGGGNTDTQYFGPGTRLTVL.

This clonotype appeared a few times. This chain joins TRBV28 and TRBJ1-1; D might be TRBD1 (6 bases). V lost 6 bases and J lost 4, with 21 bases in between. The CDR3 loop spans 16 amino acids. Germline V gene data show CDR1 as MDHEN and CDR2 as SYDVKM. The CDR3 DNA is TGTGCCAGCAGCCCCTCATGGGGGGGCCGGGGCACTGAAGCTTTCTTT. Residues: CASSPSWGGRGTEAFF.

About this clonotype: Lacking the conserved final phenylalanine or tryptophan, this CDR3 likely reflects a read error. V usage is TRBV29-1 and J usage is TRBJ2-5; TRBD2 is a possible D gene (6 bases). V was shortened by 7 bases and J by 2 bases, with 14 bases between the two germline ends. CDR1 is SQVTM and CDR2 is ANQGSEA in the germline V gene. This CDR3 region has 13 residues. In DNA form, the CDR3 reads TGCAGCGCCCGGCGCGGAGGGCAAGAGACCCAGTACTTA. Amino acid sequence: CSARRGGQETQYL.

This clonotype was seen only a few times. One end of the junction does not line up with germline, which may come from a read error. This chain joins TRBV6-1 and TRBJ2-7; D unresolved. CDR3 length: 12 residues. Looked up from germline, CDR1 is MNHNS and CDR2 is SASEGT. CDR3 loop: CAGSPPTYEQYF. As DNA, the CDR3 is TGTGCCGGCAGCCCCCCAACCTACGAGCAGTACTTC.

A note on this clonotype: Being one base from a much bigger clone, this may be a read error. The chain carries TRBV28 and TRBJ2-7, with 10 bases identical to TRBD2. The germline V gene has CDR1 MDHEN and CDR2 SYDVKM. The CDR3 sequence is 15 residues long. V was pared by 2 bases and J by 3 bases, with 4 bases of the junction left unmatched. The CDR3 loop reads CASSLLAGEVYEQYF. The DNA of the CDR3 is TGTGCCAGCAGTTTACTAGCGGGAGAGGTCTACGAGCAGTACTTC.

The gene calls are TRBV15 and TRBJ2-7; TRBD2 matches 13 bases. Germline lookup yields CDR1 LNHNV and CDR2 YYDKDF (reference sequence). After removal of 5 bases from V and 5 bases from J, the junction contained 9 bases not matched to a gene. CDR3 size: 16 residues. CDR3 sequence (DNA): TGTGCCACCAGCGAGGGACTAGCGGGAATTGTCGACGAGCAGTACTTC. Its protein product is CATSEGLAGIVDEQYF.

This clonotype was recorded many times. This chain joins TRBV20-1 and TRBJ2-7; D possibly corresponds to TRBD2 (6 bases). The CDR3 covers 15 residues. Trimming removed 0 bases at V and 7 bases at J, with 19 bases between. Germline V lookup: CDR1 DFQATT, CDR2 SNEGSKA (reference sequence). DNA of the CDR3: TGCAGTGCTAGAGATGGGGGGAGAGGTTGGGGGGAGCAGTACTTC. Its translation: CSARDGGRGWGEQYF.

This clonotype was seen repeatedly, ten times or more. The chain carries TRBV18 and TRBJ1-5; D unresolved. V lost 2 bases to trimming and J lost 0 bases, with 5 bases between them. Germline V lookup: CDR1 KGHSH, CDR2 LQKENI. The CDR3 covers 14 residues. CDR3 nucleotide sequence: TGTGCCAGCTCACCATTAAGTAGCAATCAGCCCCAGCATTTT. It specifies CASSPLSSNQPQHF.

This clonotype occurred a few times. V and J are TRBV27 and TRBJ2-1; 12 bases align to TRBD2. CDR3 size: 17 residues. CDR1 is MNHEY and CDR2 is SMNVEV in the germline V gene (reference sequence). With 5 bases clipped from V and 4 bases from J, the junction kept 9 bases outside the gene matches. The CDR3 bases are TGTGCCAGCAGTATACGGACTAGCGGGACCATATACAATGAGCAGTTCTTC. As protein: CASSIRTSGTIYNEQFF.

This clonotype came up a few times. This rearrangement joins TRBV10-2 to TRBJ2-3, with D maybe TRBD1 (5 bases). The V and J ends lost 0 bases and 1 base respectively, with 8 bases between them. The CDR3 has 15 amino acids. Per the germline V gene, CDR1 is WSHSY and CDR2 is SAAADI. The CDR3 DNA sequence: TGCGCCAGCAGTGAGTCAGGGGAAGGCACAGATACGCAGTATTTT. Translation: CASSESGEGTDTQYF.

This clonotype was seen at least ten times. This rearrangement joins TRBV28 to TRBJ1-5; D gene unclear. Germline CDR1 is MDHEN and CDR2 is SYDVKM. This CDR3 is built from 16 residues. The V end lost 5 bases, the J end lost 0 bases, and 14 bases lay between the germline ends. CDR3 sequence reads: CASSKNGAYSNQPQHF. DNA for the CDR3: TGTGCCAGCAGTAAGAACGGCGCCTATAGCAATCAGCCCCAGCATTTT.